This TCR beta chain was sequenced in a study of blood T cell repertoires in COVID-19. Study-wide context: Acute-phase and convalescent COVID-19 samples originated in the United States, Italy and Spain.

Methods used by the authors: Nucleated cell number was recorded as an estimate derived from reference gene primer amplification. Generated by immunoSEQ multiplex PCR, the TCRdb table keeps only in-frame clones and is missing some. The V and J calls and clone size come from that table; D and trimming were worked out from the DNA. Among about 400,000 clones listed, about 89% were seen once. Germline V CDR1 and CDR2: SGHRS, YFSETQ. The V end was cut by 0 bases, the J end by 4 bases, with 7 bases between. The CDR3 consists of 13 residues. The sample consisted of peripheral blood. This clonotype originated in a woman in her 30s with acute or convalescent COVID-19. The V call is TRBV5-1, the J call TRBJ1-2; D gene ambiguous. The CDR3 DNA follows: TGCGCCAGCAGCTTGGTGCCTAGCTATGGCTACACCTTC. This sequence encodes CASSLVPSYGYTF.